A single T cell receptor (beta chain) is shown here with its context. The target antigen is unknown. A heparinised blood draw that averaged roughly 120 mL was obtained once from each donor. This entry comes from a study of beta chain features in type 1 diabetes. Findings and caveats of the study: Type 1 diabetes patients showed fewer insertions and more deletions at VDJ junctions. Shorter TCRB CDR3s, moderately but significantly so, marked every one of the four CD4+ subsets in Type 1 diabetes patients.

The CDR3 is 13 residues long. Germline V CDR1 and CDR2: SGHNT, YENEEA. Trimming cost V 6 bases and J 12 bases, with 18 bases left between them. Expressed TCRB transcripts were sequenced because the entire RNA isolate underwent reverse transcription. Measured with immunoSEQ multiplex PCR; TCRdb has only the in-frame clones, and not every one. The sample has 860,000 or so clones, roughly 17% seen once; the top ten hold 0.02% to 0.025%. The J gene is TRBJ2-1, the V gene TRBV11-3; D gene ambiguous. The receptor was derived from a woman aged 18-29 years in good health. The sample taken for sequencing was naive CD4+ T cells from blood. The CDR3 DNA reads TGTGCCAGCAGTCCCGACCCCGATCGGTTGCAGTTCTTC. This encodes CASSPDPDRLQFF.